A single T cell receptor beta chain is shown here with its context. Its matching antigen is unknown. These data come from a study of T cell repertoires in cytomegalovirus infection. Study-level information: Well-studied HLA-B-restricted CMV epitopes were used in the study alongside recently identified HLA-C-restricted ones.

General study findings and limits: Dominating the ex vivo response were TCR beta clonotypes that were CMV-specific and HLA-C-restricted.

TCRdb passed the reads through MiXCR, listing each CDR3 protein once. The profile shows some 150,000 distinct CDR3 sequences, around 30% of them singletons. This CDR3 has 16 residues. The V and J ends lost 2 bases and 0 bases respectively, with 14 bases between them. The V gene's germline CDR1 is SEHNR and CDR2 FQNEAQ (reference sequence). The chain couples TRBV7-9 to TRBJ2-7, with D tentatively TRBD1 (7 bases). This TCR was sampled from a human donor in good health (CMV status not recorded). Some clones in this sample may be carry-over from other donors' samples. The input for sequencing was CD8+ T cells from cultured PBMCs, taken from culture after CMV antigen stimulation. The CDR3 region has the DNA TGTGCCAGCAGCTTATCCCGGGGGACAGACTCCTACGAGCAGTACTTC. Translated, it gives CASSLSRGTDSYEQYF. Filled out from reference TRBV7-9 and TRBJ2-7, the complete variable domain reads DTGVSQNPRHKITKRGQNVTFRCDPISEHNRLYWYRQTLGQGPEFLTYFQNEAQLEKSRLLSDRFSAERPKGSFSTLEIQRTEQGDSAMYLCASSLSRGTDSYEQYFGPGTRLTVT.